This TCR beta chain was found in a study of metastatic and nonmetastatic thyroid tumors. The wider study: Comparative analysis of repertoires was undertaken across blood and tumor or nodule tissue obtained from malignant and benign thyroid patients.

With respect to this clone: Its cognate antigen is unknown.

Nobody among the patients had been given any treatment before thyroid surgery. Points from the study as a whole: In both blood and tumor samples, TCR beta diversity was reported significantly higher for malignant than benign nodules.

The germline V gene encodes CDR1 SGHAT and CDR2 FQNNGV. This CDR3 has 17 amino acids. The V end lost 2 bases, the J end lost 3 bases, and 17 bases lay between the germline ends. TCRdb re-called clones via MiXCR from the PCR reads. This table has approximately 28,000 clones, around 16% appearing once. J is TRBJ2-1 and V is TRBV11-2, with D unresolved. The sequence came from a male donor with papillary thyroid cancer or a benign thyroid nodule (not recorded which). Some clones in this sample may be carry-over from other donors' samples. The sample consisted of blood. This chain's CDR3 is CASSLYVAGQLYNEQFF. The CDR3 bases are TGTGCCAGCAGCTTATACGTAGCAGGCCAGCTCTACAATGAGCAGTTCTTC.